This TCR beta chain was sequenced in a study of beta chain features in type 1 diabetes. General study findings and limits: A closer apparent resemblance between naive, central memory and Treg TCRB repertoires was seen in patients than in healthy donors.

This clone was detected a few times. Its antigen is undetermined. Germline-derived CDR1 and CDR2 are SEHNR and FQNEAQ (reference sequence). Deletions cut 7 bases from V and 7 bases from J, with 20 bases between. The CDR3 loop spans 15 amino acids. Averaging roughly 110 mL, one heparinised blood draw was given by each donor. Each sorted population was over 95% pure. The investigators reverse transcribed all of the isolated RNA, so they sequenced expressed TCRB transcripts. The repertoire was sequenced with immunoSEQ multiplex PCR; TCRdb's copy has only in-frame clones and lacks some. The repertoire consists of 970,000 or so clones, with 15% to 20% occurring once and the leading ten covering 0.023%.

This receptor was obtained from a woman aged 18-29 years in good health. The V gene is TRBV7-9, the J gene TRBJ2-1; weak D call: TRBD2 (6 bases). The specimen sequenced was naive CD4+ T cells from blood. CDR3 in DNA: TGTGCCAGCAAGATTAGAACGGGAGTTATGAATGAGCAGTTCTTC. Its protein is CASKIRTGVMNEQFF.